What follows are 18 T cell receptor beta chains derived from one specimen sequenced in a study of OX40 agonist ivuxolimab in advanced cancers. Receptor amplification or capture employed the immunoSEQ multiplex PCR assay. TCRdb mirrors the immuneACCESS table, restricted to in-frame sequences. Some clones are absent from its copies; in checked studies, under half trace to an unresolved V gene, and the reason for the others is unknown. The sample data list 65,000 or so clones, and over 80% of these were observed just once. 3.7% of the sample is held by the ten biggest clonotypes. The sequencing here drew on CD4+ or CD8+ T cells sorted from blood, taken in a trial of the OX40 agonist ivuxolimab. These receptors originate from an adult with an advanced solid tumor such as melanoma, head and neck, liver or kidney cancer.

This chain links TRBV19 with TRBJ1-5; D is unresolved. V was cut by 6 bases and J by 0 bases, with 18 bases left in between. The CDR3 is 17 amino acids. CDR1 and CDR2 (germline): LNHDA, SQIVND (reference sequence). Here the CDR3 reads CASSLGVPGYSNQPQHF. CDR3 sequence (DNA): TGTGCCAGTAGCCTAGGTGTCCCCGGATATAGCAATCAGCCCCAGCATTTT.

This clone came up once. The chain is built from TRBV7-2 and TRBJ2-5; 9 bases are a match to TRBD1. The CDR3 length is 15 residues. The ends lost 8 bases at V and 14 bases at J; junction bases unmatched: 21. The germline gives CDR1 SGHTA, CDR2 FQGNSA. CDR3 in amino acids: CASQTRADGQGSLYF. The CDR3 DNA sequence: TGTGCCAGCCAAACGAGGGCCGATGGACAGGGGTCATTATACTTC.

This clone occurred a few times. The genes are TRBV28 and TRBJ2-3, with TRBD2 matching 8 bases. Per the germline V gene, CDR1 is MDHEN and CDR2 is SYDVKM. Trimming took 8 bases from V and 5 from J; bases not matched to a gene: 9. The CDR3 is made up of 14 amino acids. The CDR3 region is CASHQGTRGDTQYF. CDR3 nucleotide sequence: TGTGCCAGCCATCAGGGGACTAGAGGAGATACGCAGTATTTT.

The genes are TRBV19 and TRBJ2-3; D unclear. V was cut by 0 bases and J by 2 bases, with 6 bases left in between. CDR1 is LNHDA and CDR2 is SQIVND in the germline V gene (reference sequence). The length of the CDR3 is 14 residues. The CDR3 here is CASSIDLSTDTQYF. In nucleotides, the CDR3 is TGTGCCAGTAGTATAGATCTCTCCACAGATACGCAGTATTTT.

This rearrangement joins TRBV6-5 to TRBJ1-6, with 7 bases lining up with TRBD1. The CDR3 has 15 amino acids. V shed 2 bases, J shed 4 bases, and the junction held 2 bases outside the gene matches. The germline V gene encodes CDR1 MNHEY and CDR2 SVGAGI. The CDR3 DNA reads as TGTGCCAGCAGTTACGGGACAGTTTATAATTCACCCCTCCACTTT. It translates to CASSYGTVYNSPLHF.

The chain carries TRBV5-1 and TRBJ2-7; 8 bases fit TRBD2. V was pared by 4 bases and J by 6 bases, with 9 bases of the junction left unmatched. Germline assignment: CDR1 SGHRS and CDR2 YFSETQ. The CDR3 sequence is 14 residues long. The CDR3 DNA follows: TGCGCCAGCAGCCAGCGGGAGAGGGGGAGCGAGCAGTACTTC. Protein: CASSQRERGSEQYF.

The CDR3 region has the DNA TGTGCCAGTAGTATAAACAGCGCGGGAAACACCATATATTTT. Encoded protein: CASSINSAGNTIYF. The rearrangement links TRBV19 to TRBJ1-3; D ambiguous. The CDR3 length is 14 residues. V was clipped by 2 bases and J by 4 bases, with 9 bases between them. Germline CDR1 LNHDA, CDR2 SQIVND (reference sequence).

This chain joins TRBV4-3 and TRBJ2-7, with D maybe TRBD2 (5 bases). Per germline, CDR1 LGHNA and CDR2 YSLEER. The CDR3 totals 16 residues. Deletions cut 0 bases from V and 0 bases from J, with 12 bases between. DNA of the CDR3: TGCGCCAGCAGCCAAGATTTCGGCGGGTACTCCTACGAGCAGTACTTC. Its protein product is CASSQDFGGYSYEQYF.

The chain recombines TRBV27 with TRBJ2-5; either TRBD1 or TRBD2 may fit D (5 bases each). Gene TRBJ2-7 matches the end of the DNA better, so the J call may be wrong. The germline V gene encodes CDR1 MNHEY and CDR2 SMNVEV (reference sequence). The CDR3 loop spans 15 amino acids. This CDR3 reads CASSRPRGFPYEQYF. The CDR3 DNA is TGTGCCAGCAGTCGGCCCCGGGGCTTCCCCTACGAGCAGTACTTC.

The J gene is TRBJ2-7, the V gene TRBV6-5; no definite D call. This CDR3 contains 14 residues. CDR1 MNHEY and CDR2 SVGAGI come from the germline V gene. Trimming removed 10 bases from V and 2 bases from J, with 18 bases in between. CDR3 protein: CATENPGAPYEQYF. CDR3 DNA: TGTGCCACTGAAAATCCGGGCGCACCCTACGAGCAGTACTTC.

The chain uses TRBV13 and TRBJ2-4; 12 bases match TRBD1. V was pared by 5 bases and J by 8 bases, with 7 bases of the junction left unmatched. Germline values: CDR1 PRHDT, CDR2 FYEKMQ (reference sequence). This CDR3 comprises 15 residues. CDR3 sequence reads: CASSDRDRGLDIQYF. CDR3 bases: TGTGCCAGCAGCGACCGGGACAGGGGGCTCGACATTCAGTACTTC.

V usage is TRBV5-4 and J usage is TRBJ2-2; D not certain. Trimming pared 0 bases from V and 7 bases from J, leaving 7 bases between. CDR1 is SGHNT and CDR2 is YYREEE in the germline V gene (reference sequence). The CDR3 runs to 13 residues. The CDR3 nucleotides are TGTGCCAGCAGCTTGGATTGGGGCGGGGAGCTGTTTTTT. It specifies CASSLDWGGELFF.

This chain uses TRBV29-1 with TRBJ1-5, with D uncertain. CDR1 SQVTM and CDR2 ANQGSEA come from the germline V gene. Between the trimmed V and J ends, which lost 4 bases and 7 bases, there was a span of 17 bases. CDR3 size: 14 residues. The CDR3 spells CSVGETAFGQPQHF. CDR3 in DNA: TGCAGCGTTGGAGAAACTGCCTTTGGGCAGCCCCAGCATTTT.

V is TRBV7-9 and J is TRBJ2-3, with no clear D. CDR1 and CDR2 from the germline V gene are SEHNR and FQNEAQ (reference sequence). This CDR3 has 14 amino acids. V was shortened by 5 bases and J by 0 bases, with 9 bases between the two germline ends. CDR3 loop: CASSHRGSTDTQYF. For the CDR3, the DNA is TGTGCCAGCAGCCATCGAGGTAGCACAGATACGCAGTATTTT.

The CDR3, as DNA: TGTGCCAGCAGCCTCCTAGCGGGAGGTGACGAGCAGTACTTC. Translation: CASSLLAGGDEQYF. The genes are TRBV6-6 and TRBJ2-7; TRBD2 aligns across 11 bases. From germline, CDR1 is MNHNY and CDR2 SVGAGI (reference sequence). This CDR3 spans 14 amino acids. The J segment lost 5 bases and the V segment lost 6 bases, leaving 6 bases of the junction unmatched.

V gene TRBV2 combines with J gene TRBJ1-1; D unresolved. There are 16 residues in the CDR3. V dropped 11 bases and J dropped 1 base, with 23 bases sitting between them. Germline CDR1 and CDR2: SNHLY and FYNNEI. CDR3 DNA sequence: TGTGCCGCGTCAGGTGAGGGCAGGACCCCGAACACTGAAGCTTTCTTT. As protein: CAASGEGRTPNTEAFF.

The J gene is TRBJ1-3, the V gene TRBV5-4; a possible D gene is TRBD1 (5 bases). Trimming removed 4 bases from V and 4 bases from J, with 12 bases in between. The CDR3 length is 14 residues. Looked up from germline, CDR1 is SGHNT and CDR2 is YYREEE (reference sequence). CDR3 nucleotides: TGTGCCAGCAGCCTGTCAGGGTCAGGAAACACCATATATTTT. Translation gives CASSLSGSGNTIYF.

V and J are TRBV19 and TRBJ2-7, with a tentative D call TRBD1 (7 bases). The CDR3 covers 15 residues. V was clipped by 4 bases and J by 2 bases, with 15 bases between them. Per germline, CDR1 LNHDA and CDR2 SQIVND (reference sequence). The CDR3 DNA is TGTGCCAGTAGTAACAGGGGATCTAGCGCCTACGAGCAGTACTTC. Its protein is CASSNRGSSAYEQYF.